The T cell receptor (beta chain) described here comes from a study of response to subunit inactivated influenza vaccine. Notes on the study in general: The authors suggested that every seasonal influenza vaccination recruits few new T cells.

TCRdb reprocessed the RT-PCR reads via MiXCR and lists one record per CDR3 protein. The sample records hundreds of thousands of distinct CDR3 sequences, 15% to 18% being singletons. In this sample, this clonotype turned up a few times. As yet, its antigen is unknown. Germline assignment: CDR1 SGHRS and CDR2 YFSETQ. The V gene lost 0 bases and the J gene lost 8 bases, with 11 bases spanning the gap. This CDR3 contains 13 residues. The receptor's source is a man aged 50-60 years who received an inactivated influenza vaccine. The chain combines TRBV5-1 with TRBJ1-2; D call uncertain. Sequenced here: PBMCs from blood, sampled 11 to 12 days after vaccination. CDR3 region: CASSLVYLAGYTF. In DNA form, the CDR3 reads TGCGCCAGCAGCTTGGTTTATCTGGCAGGCTACACCTTC.